Below are 29 T cell receptor beta chains sequenced from a single sample in a study of blood T cell repertoires in COVID-19. The method was immunoSEQ multiplex PCR; TCRdb's version includes in-frame clones alone and lacks a portion of them. The table shows about 200,000 clones, with more than 75% occurring only once. Sequencing was performed on peripheral blood. These receptors were obtained from a woman aged 80 or older with acute or convalescent COVID-19.

The chain recombines TRBV7-2 with TRBJ1-6, with D hard to call. Per the germline V gene, CDR1 is SGHTA and CDR2 is FQGNSA. This CDR3 has 14 residues. Trimming shortened V by 1 base and J by 14 bases, and 15 bases separated the two germline ends. CDR3: CASSLGGWDSALHF. In DNA form, the CDR3 reads TGTGCCAGCAGCTTAGGCGGGTGGGATTCGGCCCTCCACTTT. The full variable domain, with the rest looked up from reference TRBV7-2 and TRBJ1-6, is GAGVSQSPSNKVTEKGKDVELRCDPISGHTALYWYRQSLGQGLEFLIYFQGNSAPDKSGLPSDRFSAERTGGSVSTLTIQRTQQEDSAVYLCASSLGGWDSALHFGNGTRLTVT.

This clone was observed a few times. The V and J genes are TRBV5-1 and TRBJ2-1, with 12 bases that match TRBD2. V dropped 0 bases and J dropped 0; count of bases not matched to a gene: 4. Germline CDR1 and CDR2: SGHRS and YFSETQ. The CDR3 has 18 amino acids. The CDR3 protein is CASSLVPSGRASYNEQFF. As DNA, the CDR3 is TGCGCCAGCAGCTTGGTCCCTAGCGGGAGGGCCTCCTACAATGAGCAGTTCTTC.

The V and J genes are TRBV9 and TRBJ1-6, with D maybe TRBD1 (6 bases). V was cut by 1 base and J by 8 bases, with 13 bases left in between. The germline CDR1 and CDR2 sequences are SGDLS and YYNGEE. The CDR3 runs to 15 residues. CDR3 in amino acids: CASSVRGGVDSPLHF. In nucleotides, the CDR3 is TGTGCCAGCAGCGTACGGGGGGGCGTAGATTCACCCCTCCACTTT.

V and J are TRBV30 and TRBJ1-1; 9 nucleotides align to TRBD1. This CDR3 region has 14 residues. Germline values: CDR1 GTSNPN, CDR2 SVGIG (reference sequence). V shed 7 bases and J 2 bases; nucleotides not matched to a gene: 8. The CDR3 spells CASGWTGANTEAFF. The CDR3 coding sequence is TGTGCCTCAGGGTGGACAGGGGCCAACACTGAAGCTTTCTTT.

This chain connects TRBV2 to TRBJ2-7; possibly TRBD2 for D (5 bases). The CDR3 spans 14 residues. Germline lookup yields CDR1 SNHLY and CDR2 FYNNEI. V was trimmed by 2 bases and J by 7 bases, leaving 15 bases between them. The CDR3 here is CASSENTIPGEQYF. Here the CDR3 DNA reads TGTGCCAGCAGTGAAAATACTATTCCGGGGGAGCAGTACTTC.

The rearrangement uses TRBV11-2 and TRBJ1-2; perhaps TRBD1 as D (5 bases). CDR1 SGHAT and CDR2 FQNNGV come from the germline V gene. Trimming pared 5 bases from V and 6 bases from J, leaving 13 bases between. CDR3 length equals 13 residues. The DNA of the CDR3 is TGTGCCAGCAGCACACCCAGGGTAAATGGCTACACCTTC. Translation: CASSTPRVNGYTF.

The V and J genes are TRBV11-3 and TRBJ2-3; the D gene is possibly TRBD1 (5 bases). Trimming took 5 bases from V and 2 from J, leaving 11 bases between them. CDR1 is SGHNT, CDR2 YENEEA, per germline. The CDR3 has 14 amino acids. The CDR3 DNA reads as TGTGCCAGCAGCAAGGGGCGTTCCACAGATACGCAGTATTTT. Translated, it gives CASSKGRSTDTQYF.

The V call is TRBV7-2, the J call TRBJ2-3, with 10 bases identical to TRBD2. V was pared by 10 bases and J by 0 bases, with 16 bases of the junction left unmatched. Per germline, CDR1 SGHTA and CDR2 FQGNSA. The CDR3 spans 18 residues. The CDR3 spells CATSASSGSVPSTDTQYF. CDR3 nucleotides: TGTGCCACCTCAGCTTCTAGCGGGAGCGTTCCTAGCACAGATACGCAGTATTTT.

The J gene is TRBJ2-1, the V gene TRBV11-3; 7 bases agree with TRBD1. The V segment lost 5 bases and the J segment 6 bases; nucleotides outside the gene matches: 4. The CDR3 consists of 13 residues. CDR1 is SGHNT and CDR2 is YENEEA in the germline V gene. The CDR3 DNA is TGTGCCAGCAGCCGACAGGGTGGCAATGAGCAGTTCTTC. Translating it yields CASSRQGGNEQFF.

The V and J genes are TRBV28 and TRBJ2-1; 7 nucleotides line up with TRBD2. Germline CDR1 is MDHEN and CDR2 is SYDVKM. J gave up 9 bases and V 6 bases, and 11 bases lay outside the gene matches. This CDR3 region has 14 residues. This CDR3 is CASSTPAGAGEQFF. CDR3 nucleotide sequence: TGTGCCAGCAGCACCCCGGCGGGAGCGGGTGAGCAGTTCTTC.

The rearrangement joins TRBV25-1 to TRBJ2-7; 8 nucleotides agree with TRBD2. Per germline, CDR1 MGHDK and CDR2 SYGVNS. The J segment lost 4 bases and the V segment lost 4 bases, leaving 6 bases of the junction unmatched. The CDR3 is made up of 14 amino acids. For the CDR3, the DNA is TGTGCCAGCAGTGGTGCGGGAGGCAAATACGAGCAGTACTTC. This encodes CASSGAGGKYEQYF.

The rearrangement uses TRBV18 and TRBJ2-3, with 7 bases that match TRBD1. CDR1 KGHSH and CDR2 LQKENI come from the germline V gene. V dropped 2 bases and J dropped 4; count of bases not matched to a gene: 6. The CDR3 loop spans 15 amino acids. CDR3 region: CASSPTTGVPDTQYF. CDR3 DNA: TGTGCCAGCTCACCAACTACAGGGGTCCCAGATACGCAGTATTTT.

V usage is TRBV11-2 and J usage is TRBJ1-1; the D is unclear. Germline V lookup: CDR1 SGHAT, CDR2 FQNNGV. This CDR3 spans 13 amino acids. Trimming stripped 1 base from V and 5 bases from J, with 8 bases between. As DNA, the CDR3 is TGTGCCAGCAGCTTAGTGAGGGAGACTGAAGCTTTCTTT. Encoded protein: CASSLVRETEAFF.

This rearrangement joins TRBV24-1 to TRBJ2-5, with D tentatively TRBD1 (5 bases). CDR1 is KGHDR, CDR2 SFDVKD, per germline. Trimming took 6 bases from V and 5 from J, leaving 15 bases between them. This CDR3 is built from 14 residues. This chain's CDR3 is CATSQARVGETQYF. The CDR3 nucleotides are TGTGCCACCAGTCAGGCCAGGGTGGGGGAGACCCAGTACTTC.

The gene calls are TRBV9 and TRBJ1-6; 7 bases line up with TRBD1. The length of the CDR3 is 14 residues. J was trimmed by 9 bases and V by 2 bases; bases with no gene match: 5. Germline V gene data show CDR1 as SGDLS and CDR2 as YYNGEE. The CDR3, as DNA: TGTGCCAGCAGCGTCCGACAGGGAAGTTCACCCCTCCACTTT. Its protein is CASSVRQGSSPLHF.

J is TRBJ1-2 and V is TRBV24-1; D remains unclear. This CDR3 comprises 15 residues. Trimming cost V 9 bases and J 1 base, with 17 bases left between them. From germline, CDR1 is KGHDR and CDR2 SFDVKD. CDR3 nucleotides: TGTGCCACCGAGGGCACAGCCGGTGGTAACTATGGCTACACCTTC. This sequence encodes CATEGTAGGNYGYTF.

The V gene is TRBV28, the J gene TRBJ2-1; TRBD2 might be the D (6 bases). V dropped 4 bases and J dropped 10 bases, with 11 bases sitting between them. The CDR3 runs to 12 residues. Germline CDR1 is MDHEN and CDR2 is SYDVKM. The CDR3, as DNA: TGTGCCAGCAGTTGGGGGAGGAGCGAGCAGTTCTTC. Translation gives CASSWGRSEQFF.

The V gene is TRBV11-3, the J gene TRBJ2-5; D may be TRBD2 (6 bases). The ends were cut back, 3 bases at V and 2 bases at J, with 7 bases in the middle. CDR1 SGHNT and CDR2 YENEEA come from the germline V gene. The CDR3 extends over 13 amino acids. Written as DNA, the CDR3 is TGTGCCAGCAGCTTTAGCGGACAAGAGACCCAGTACTTC. Amino acids: CASSFSGQETQYF.

This chain uses TRBV9 with TRBJ2-1; 10 positions agree with TRBD2. The CDR3 runs 14 residues. CDR1 and CDR2 (germline): SGDLS, YYNGEE. V lost 2 bases to trimming and J lost 6 bases; unmatched junction nucleotides: 2. DNA for the CDR3: TGTGCCAGCAGCGTCCTAGCGGGAGCCAATGAGCAGTTCTTC. Its translation is CASSVLAGANEQFF.

This clone was recorded once. This chain links TRBV7-2 with TRBJ1-3; D unresolved. The CDR3 is 16 amino acids. Germline CDR1 is SGHTA and CDR2 is FQGNSA. V was trimmed by 3 bases and J by 0 bases, leaving 12 bases between them. CDR3 DNA sequence: TGTGCCAGCAGCTTCATGACATCCGGCTCTGGAAACACCATATATTTT. Amino acids: CASSFMTSGSGNTIYF.

V gene TRBV7-9 combines with J gene TRBJ1-2, with TRBD1 matching 10 bases. V was pared by 5 bases and J by 5 bases, with 2 bases of the junction left unmatched. The CDR3 is 13 amino acids. Germline loops: CDR1 SEHNR, CDR2 FQNEAQ (reference sequence). CDR3 amino acids: CASSDRGLYGYTF. The CDR3 region has the DNA TGTGCCAGCAGCGACAGGGGGCTGTATGGCTACACCTTC.

V gene TRBV7-2 combines with J gene TRBJ2-7, with 7 bases matching TRBD1. CDR1 is SGHTA and CDR2 is FQGNSA in the germline V gene. This CDR3 comprises 15 residues. V lost 1 base to trimming and J lost 2 bases; unmatched junction nucleotides: 5. CDR3 nucleotide sequence: TGTGCCAGCAGCTTAGATTGGGACAGTGCCTACGAGCAGTACTTC. Its translation: CASSLDWDSAYEQYF.

The rearrangement uses TRBV7-2 and TRBJ1-2; 11 bases are a match to TRBD1. CDR1 and CDR2 (germline): SGHTA, FQGNSA. V dropped 5 bases and J dropped 5; count of bases not matched to a gene: 10. CDR3 length equals 16 residues. The chain's CDR3 is CASSIGQGAVPYGYTF. In DNA, the CDR3 is TGTGCCAGCAGCATCGGACAGGGGGCAGTTCCTTATGGCTACACCTTC.

This rearrangement joins TRBV3-1 (or the pseudogene TRBV3-2) to TRBJ1-4, with D perhaps matching TRBD1 (6 bases). Germline loops: CDR1 LGHDT, CDR2 YNNKEL (reference sequence). This CDR3 has 14 residues. Trimming took 4 bases from V and 2 from J, leaving 8 bases between them. CDR3 DNA: TGTGCCAGCAGCCCTCAGGGGACTAATGAAAAACTGTTTTTT. This translates into CASSPQGTNEKLFF.

This chain's CDR3 is CASPNTTGPMGDSPLHF. CDR3 DNA sequence: TGTGCCAGCCCCAATACTACAGGACCCATGGGTGATTCACCCCTCCACTTT. The V and J genes are TRBV7-9 and TRBJ1-6; a possible D gene is TRBD1 (5 bases). The CDR3 runs to 17 residues. Germline V gives CDR1 SEHNR, CDR2 FQNEAQ (reference sequence). V shed 8 bases and J shed 8 bases, with 25 bases lying between them.

This clone showed up many times. J is TRBJ1-2 and V is TRBV7-9, with TRBD1 matching over 8 bases. CDR3 length equals 15 residues. Germline-derived CDR1 and CDR2 are SEHNR and FQNEAQ (reference sequence). V shed 4 bases, J shed 4 bases, and the junction held 8 bases outside the gene matches. CDR3 DNA: TGTGCCAGCAGCTCCGGGACAGGAGAGACCTATGGCTACACCTTC. Its translation: CASSSGTGETYGYTF.

This clone was observed a handful of times. This chain connects TRBV11-1 to TRBJ2-3; the D gene is possibly TRBD2 (5 bases). Trimming pared 3 bases from V and 4 bases from J, leaving 11 bases between. The CDR3 covers 14 residues. Germline V gene sequence: CDR1 SGHAT, CDR2 FQDESV (reference sequence). The CDR3 DNA reads TGTGCCAGCAGCTTTTCCGGGGTCCCAGATACGCAGTATTTT. Translation: CASSFSGVPDTQYF. The variable domain in full, with the rest retrieved from reference TRBV11-1 and TRBJ2-3, is EAEVAQSPRYKITEKSQAVAFWCDPISGHATLYWYRQILGQGPELLVQFQDESVVDDSQLPKDRFSAERLKGVDSTLKIQPAELGDSAMYLCASSFSGVPDTQYFGPGTRLTVL.

This clone was detected only a few times. The rearrangement joins TRBV7-9 to TRBJ2-7, with TRBD1 matching over 8 bases. CDR1 and CDR2 from the germline V gene are SEHNR and FQNEAQ (reference sequence). This CDR3 is 13 amino acids long. V shed 4 bases and J 6 bases; nucleotides not matched to a gene: 5. The CDR3 DNA is TGTGCCAGCAGCTCCACAGGGGGTGGCGAGCAGTACTTC. This sequence encodes CASSSTGGGEQYF.

The gene calls are TRBV7-2 and TRBJ2-1; TRBD1 matches 10 bases. J was trimmed by 7 bases and V by 5 bases; bases with no gene match: 14. This CDR3 is 17 amino acids long. From germline, CDR1 is SGHTA and CDR2 FQGNSA. The DNA for the CDR3 is TGTGCCAGCAGCCCTCAATTGGGGACAGGGGAGGCAAATGAGCAGTTCTTC. Translating it yields CASSPQLGTGEANEQFF.